Each of the 28 T cell receptor beta chains below was sequenced from the same sample in a study of blood T cell repertoires in COVID-19. Repertoires were generated with immunoSEQ multiplex PCR, while TCRdb's copy carries only in-frame clones and drops some. This sample has about 180,000 clones, with around 90% found just once. Material: PBMCs or T cells enriched from blood (not recorded which). These receptors were obtained from a woman aged 18-35 years who had recovered from COVID-19.

The chain joins TRBV28 to TRBJ1-2; D is unresolved. Trimming took off 3 bases at V and 4 bases at J, with 9 bases between the two ends. The germline V gene encodes CDR1 MDHEN and CDR2 SYDVKM. The CDR3 length is 13 residues. This CDR3 reads CASSFDNTYGYTF. Here the CDR3 DNA reads TGTGCCAGCAGTTTTGACAATACCTATGGCTACACCTTC.

The CDR3 DNA sequence: TGTGCCAGCAGCTTAGATGGGCGGGAGTATGAGCAGTTCTTC. It is translated as CASSLDGREYEQFF. This rearrangement joins TRBV11-3 to TRBJ2-1; 7 positions match TRBD2. Germline V gene sequence: CDR1 SGHNT, CDR2 YENEEA. Losses at the gene ends were 0 bases for V and 8 bases for J; bases not matched to a gene: 4. CDR3 length: 14 amino acids.

The genes are TRBV5-1 and TRBJ2-5; 7 nucleotides line up with TRBD1. This CDR3 comprises 14 residues. Looked up from germline, CDR1 is SGHRS and CDR2 is YFSETQ. V lost 2 bases, J lost 1 base, and 2 bases stayed unmatched. CDR3 sequence (DNA): TGCGCCAGCAGCTTAGGACAGGCCCAAGAGACCCAGTACTTC. It yields the protein CASSLGQAQETQYF.

This chain joins TRBV28 and TRBJ1-6; a weak D match, TRBD1 (6 bases). Germline V gene lookup returns CDR1 MDHEN and CDR2 SYDVKM. The CDR3 spans 18 residues. Trimming removed 6 bases at V and 2 bases at J, with 20 bases between. The CDR3 region has the DNA TGTGCCAGCAGCACTCCTCAGGGGTTCGGCCCCTATAATTCACCCCTCCACTTT. The encoded protein is CASSTPQGFGPYNSPLHF.

The V and J genes are TRBV6-5 and TRBJ2-7, with D possibly TRBD1 on 6 matching bases. CDR1 MNHEY and CDR2 SVGAGI come from the germline V gene. The V end was cut by 6 bases, the J end by 3 bases, with 21 bases between. This CDR3 contains 16 residues. CDR3 in amino acids: CASSYLTGTPHYEQYF. CDR3 sequence (DNA): TGTGCCAGCAGCTACCTTACCGGGACACCTCACTACGAGCAGTACTTC.

This rearrangement joins TRBV18 to TRBJ1-4; tentative D call: TRBD1 (5 bases). CDR1 is KGHSH and CDR2 is LQKENI in the germline V gene. V was trimmed by 5 bases and J by 10 bases, leaving 20 bases between them. This CDR3 comprises 15 residues. The CDR3 region has the DNA TGTGCCAGCTCAACACACAGGCCCTCACGGCGAAAACTGTTTTTT. Translation gives CASSTHRPSRRKLFF.

This clone was seen a single time. The chain combines TRBV27 with TRBJ2-7; possibly TRBD1 for D (6 bases). Looked up from germline, CDR1 is MNHEY and CDR2 is SMNVEV (reference sequence). Between the trimmed V and J ends, which lost 0 bases and 7 bases, there was a span of 19 bases. The CDR3 contains 16 residues. The chain's CDR3 is CASSLSPGQGHTEQYF. Here the CDR3 DNA reads TGTGCCAGCAGTTTATCGCCAGGTCAGGGGCATACGGAGCAGTACTTC.

J is TRBJ2-4 and V is TRBV5-1, with 9 bases fitting TRBD2. CDR1 is SGHRS, CDR2 YFSETQ, per germline. Losses at the gene ends were 0 bases for V and 0 bases for J; bases not matched to a gene: 10. The CDR3 is made up of 19 amino acids. This CDR3 reads CASSLEAGGPQIAKNIQYF. CDR3 sequence (DNA): TGCGCCAGCAGCTTGGAAGCGGGGGGTCCCCAGATAGCCAAAAACATTCAGTACTTC.

The chain is built from TRBV6-2 or TRBV6-3 and TRBJ2-3; the D is unclear. The CDR3 spans 12 residues. Germline V gives CDR1 MNHEY, CDR2 SVGEGT. V shed 6 bases and J shed 5 bases, with 9 bases lying between them. The CDR3 region has the DNA TGTGCCAGCAGCCCCTCAGTAGATACGCAGTATTTT. This translates into CASSPSVDTQYF.

The chain recombines TRBV5-1 with TRBJ2-1, with 7 positions matching TRBD2. Germline loops: CDR1 SGHRS, CDR2 YFSETQ. J lost 10 bases, V lost 4 bases, and 11 bases had no gene match. The CDR3 spans 14 residues. Here the CDR3 DNA reads TGCGCCAGCAGCCCCTCCAGCGGGATAACCGAGCAGTTCTTC. It yields the protein CASSPSSGITEQFF.

The chain uses TRBV11-3 and TRBJ2-1; D unclear. CDR3 length: 15 residues. Trimming shortened V by 1 base and J by 0 bases, and 7 bases separated the two germline ends. Germline V gives CDR1 SGHNT, CDR2 YENEEA. The chain's CDR3 is CASSLGISSYNEQFF. As DNA, the CDR3 is TGTGCCAGCAGCTTAGGAATTAGCTCCTACAATGAGCAGTTCTTC.

This chain uses TRBV24-1 with TRBJ2-5, with TRBD2 matching 8 bases. Germline V gene sequence: CDR1 KGHDR, CDR2 SFDVKD. The CDR3 is 15 residues long. J was trimmed by 3 bases and V by 2 bases; bases with no gene match: 4. This CDR3 is CATSDSGGRKETQYF. DNA of the CDR3: TGTGCCACCAGTGATTCTGGCGGGAGGAAAGAGACCCAGTACTTC.

The rearrangement uses TRBV5-4 and TRBJ1-3, with 8 bases that match TRBD1. After removal of 2 bases from V and 0 bases from J, the junction contained 4 bases not matched to a gene. The CDR3 loop spans 16 amino acids. From germline, CDR1 is SGHNT and CDR2 YYREEE (reference sequence). DNA for the CDR3: TGTGCCAGCAGCTTAACAGGGGGTTCCTCTGGAAACACCATATATTTT. Protein product: CASSLTGGSSGNTIYF.

V gene TRBV7-2 combines with J gene TRBJ2-7, with a weak D call TRBD1 (6 bases). Germline-derived CDR1 and CDR2 are SGHTA and FQGNSA. Trimming removed 6 bases at V and 2 bases at J, with 17 bases between. The length of the CDR3 is 15 residues. CDR3 DNA sequence: TGTGCCAGCAGTTGGGACCAGGGGCCCCCCTACGAGCAGTACTTC. It specifies CASSWDQGPPYEQYF. The entire variable domain, with the rest obtained from reference TRBV7-2 and TRBJ2-7, is as follows: GAGVSQSPSNKVTEKGKDVELRCDPISGHTALYWYRQSLGQGLEFLIYFQGNSAPDKSGLPSDRFSAERTGGSVSTLTIQRTQQEDSAVYLCASSWDQGPPYEQYFGPGTRLTVT.

The gene calls are TRBV14 and TRBJ2-1; 9 bases match TRBD1. CDR1 is SGHDN and CDR2 is FVKESK in the germline V gene. V lost 4 bases, J lost 9 bases, and 7 bases stayed unmatched. This CDR3 is built from 14 residues. CDR3 coding DNA: TGTGCCAGCAGCCGGACGACAGGGGGGGGTGAGCAGTTCTTC. Amino acid sequence: CASSRTTGGGEQFF.

This rearrangement joins TRBV27 to TRBJ1-6, with 7 bases lining up with TRBD1. J was trimmed by 7 bases and V by 6 bases; bases with no gene match: 9. The CDR3 is 15 amino acids. The germline CDR1 and CDR2 sequences are MNHEY and SMNVEV (reference sequence). As DNA, the CDR3 is TGTGCCAGCAGGATCAACAGGGGAGTGAATTCACCCCTCCACTTT. It specifies CASRINRGVNSPLHF.

V is TRBV3-1 (or the pseudogene TRBV3-2) and J is TRBJ2-7; possibly TRBD1 for D (6 bases). CDR3 length: 17 residues. Germline assignment: CDR1 LGHDT and CDR2 YNNKEL (reference sequence). V lost 0 bases to trimming and J lost 2 bases, with 17 bases between them. The CDR3 nucleotides are TGTGCCAGCAGCCAAGATTTAGGAACAGGGCAACCCTACGAGCAGTACTTC. It specifies CASSQDLGTGQPYEQYF.

The V and J genes are TRBV6-2 or TRBV6-3 and TRBJ1-1; a weak D match, TRBD1 (5 bases). CDR1 MNHEY and CDR2 SVGEGT come from the germline V gene. CDR3 length: 14 amino acids. V lost 4 bases, J lost 5 bases, and 14 bases lay in between. The CDR3 bases are TGTGCCAGCAGTTCCGGCCAGGGAGGAACTGAAGCTTTCTTT. Amino acids: CASSSGQGGTEAFF.

The chain has TRBV30 and TRBJ2-6; D uncertain. Per germline, CDR1 GTSNPN and CDR2 SVGIG (reference sequence). V shed 1 base and J shed 1 base, with 8 bases lying between them. CDR3 length: 15 amino acids. DNA of the CDR3: TGTGCCTGGAGTGACCACACATCTGGGGCCAACGTCCTGACTTTC. Protein sequence: CAWSDHTSGANVLTF.

The chain employs TRBV18 and TRBJ2-5; D gene unclear. The CDR3 has 12 amino acids. Trimming left V 1 base short and J 5 bases short, with 5 bases between. Germline V gene sequence: CDR1 KGHSH, CDR2 LQKENI. CDR3 DNA: TGTGCCAGCTCACCACTCGAGGAGACCCAGTACTTC. As protein: CASSPLEETQYF.

The chain is built from TRBV6-4 and TRBJ2-1; weak D call: TRBD2 (6 bases). CDR3 length: 15 residues. CDR1 and CDR2 (germline): MRHNA, SNTAGT. The V gene lost 2 bases and the J gene lost 6 bases, with 14 bases spanning the gap. CDR3 sequence: CASSDAEGGINEQFF. The CDR3 nucleotides read TGTGCCAGCAGTGACGCGGAAGGAGGGATCAATGAGCAGTTCTTC.

The chain links TRBV27 to TRBJ2-5; no firm D call. Germline values: CDR1 MNHEY, CDR2 SMNVEV (reference sequence). V dropped 2 bases and J dropped 5 bases, with 15 bases sitting between them. This CDR3 spans 15 amino acids. CDR3: CASSLSPVVGETQYF. DNA of the CDR3: TGTGCCAGCAGTTTAAGCCCCGTGGTGGGCGAGACCCAGTACTTC.

The chain joins TRBV24-1 to TRBJ1-1; D may be TRBD1 (6 bases). Per germline, CDR1 KGHDR and CDR2 SFDVKD. Deletions cut 3 bases from V and 12 bases from J, with 16 bases between. The CDR3 totals 13 residues. The CDR3 sequence is CATSDARGLWSFF. The CDR3 DNA sequence: TGTGCCACCAGTGATGCCAGGGGCCTGTGGTCTTTCTTT.

This clone was detected only once. This chain uses TRBV28 with TRBJ1-5; D unclear. The CDR3 has 12 amino acids. Deletions cut 8 bases from V and 7 bases from J, with 12 bases between. Per the germline V gene, CDR1 is MDHEN and CDR2 is SYDVKM. The DNA of the CDR3 is TGTGCCAGCGGCCGGGTAAGACAGCCCCAGCATTTT. The encoded protein is CASGRVRQPQHF.

V gene TRBV7-9 combines with J gene TRBJ2-7; unclear D gene. The germline V gene has CDR1 SEHNR and CDR2 FQNEAQ (reference sequence). Trimming took off 0 bases at V and 5 bases at J, with 8 bases between the two ends. This CDR3 region has 13 residues. The CDR3 nucleotides read TGTGCCAGCAGCTTAGCGCGAGGTAACGAGCAGTACTTC. Translation gives CASSLARGNEQYF.

The V and J genes are TRBV27 and TRBJ1-3; D may be TRBD1 (5 bases). Trimming pared 5 bases from V and 2 bases from J, leaving 13 bases between. The CDR3 has 15 amino acids. Germline CDR1 and CDR2: MNHEY and SMNVEV (reference sequence). The CDR3 protein is CASSPHGTPGNTIYF. The CDR3 DNA follows: TGTGCCAGCAGTCCCCACGGGACTCCTGGAAACACCATATATTTT.

This chain uses TRBV5-1 with TRBJ2-1; 8 bases map to TRBD1. CDR3 size: 16 residues. Trimming took 4 bases from V and 7 from J; bases not matched to a gene: 13. CDR1 is SGHRS, CDR2 YFSETQ, per germline. CDR3 loop: CASSGQGPSGINEQFF. The CDR3 DNA reads as TGCGCCAGCAGCGGACAGGGTCCTTCGGGGATAAATGAGCAGTTCTTC.

V usage is TRBV28 and J usage is TRBJ2-7, with 7 bases lining up with TRBD1. Per the germline V gene, CDR1 is MDHEN and CDR2 is SYDVKM. The CDR3 has 15 residues. With 4 bases clipped from V and 5 bases from J, the junction kept 11 bases outside the gene matches. The CDR3 DNA reads TGTGCCAGCAGTTCAAGGACAGGAGGAGTCAACGAGCAGTACTTC. Its translation: CASSSRTGGVNEQYF.